The present T cell receptor beta chain was sequenced within a study of cytomegalovirus exposure and HLA in healthy donors. Study-level results: For most TCR beta V segments, an earlier analysis put the productive rate at about 87% or about 30% of the time. Rarity held for most TCR sequences, but there were some public TCRs that occurred in many donors.

Germline CDR1 is DFQATT and CDR2 is SNEGSKA (reference sequence). V lost 0 bases to trimming and J lost 6 bases, with 6 bases between them. The CDR3 spans 11 residues. Researchers ran the PCR with 60 Vbeta and 13 Jbeta primers. Sequencing used immunoSEQ multiplex PCR; TCRdb keeps in-frame clones, though not all of them. This sample has roughly 100,000 clones, with around four fifths found just once. Regarding this clone: What it recognizes is unknown.

The sample consisted of PBMCs. The chain has TRBV20-1 and TRBJ2-7; D might be TRBD1 (5 bases). The receptor's source is a woman aged 40 to 50 in good health and CMV-seronegative. The CDR3 nucleotides read TGCAGTGCTAGAGATCAGGGCGAGCAGTACTTC. Translation: CSARDQGEQYF.